In this sample, the clone carrying this T cell receptor (beta chain) turned up once. Its target is unknown. Primers: 60 Vbeta forward and 13 Jbeta reverse. Produced via immunoSEQ multiplex PCR; TCRdb's table is partial and in-frame only. Seen here are about 140,000 clones, roughly four fifths observed once, and the top ten hold approximately 2%. The V segment lost 3 bases and the J segment 0 bases; nucleotides outside the gene matches: 3. Germline V gives CDR1 KGHSH, CDR2 LQKENI. The CDR3 sequence is 16 residues long. The record originates from a study of cytomegalovirus exposure and HLA in healthy donors. Background on the study: An earlier analysis identified 100 million to 130 million unique TCR beta sequences in 150 million to 200 million T cells. Study-wide results and limits: In vitro assays verified that three CMV-associated chains recognized CMV antigens specifically.

J is TRBJ1-3 and V is TRBV18, with TRBD1 matching over 9 bases. This sequence was found in a man aged 30-40 years in good health and CMV-seronegative. The material sequenced was PBMCs. Here the CDR3 reads CASSPMTGGSGNTIYF. The CDR3 bases are TGTGCCAGCTCACCGATGACAGGGGGCTCTGGAAACACCATATATTTT.